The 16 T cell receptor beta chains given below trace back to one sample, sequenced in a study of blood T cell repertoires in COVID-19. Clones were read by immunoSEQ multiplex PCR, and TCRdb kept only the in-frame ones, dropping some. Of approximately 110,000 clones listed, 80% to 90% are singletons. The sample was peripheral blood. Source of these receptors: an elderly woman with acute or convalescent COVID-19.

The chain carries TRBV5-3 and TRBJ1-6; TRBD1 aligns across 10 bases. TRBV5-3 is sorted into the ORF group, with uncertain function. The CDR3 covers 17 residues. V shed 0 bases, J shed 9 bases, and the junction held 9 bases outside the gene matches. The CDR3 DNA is TGTGCCAGAAGCTTGGAACAGTCGTGGGACAGGGGTTCACCCCTCCACTTT. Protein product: CARSLEQSWDRGSPLHF.

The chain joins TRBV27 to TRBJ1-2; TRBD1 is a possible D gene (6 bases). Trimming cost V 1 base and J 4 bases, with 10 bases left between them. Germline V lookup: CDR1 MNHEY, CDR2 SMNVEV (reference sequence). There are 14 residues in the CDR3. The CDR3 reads CASSLLGGAYGYTF. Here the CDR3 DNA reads TGTGCCAGCAGTTTATTAGGGGGGGCCTATGGCTACACCTTC.

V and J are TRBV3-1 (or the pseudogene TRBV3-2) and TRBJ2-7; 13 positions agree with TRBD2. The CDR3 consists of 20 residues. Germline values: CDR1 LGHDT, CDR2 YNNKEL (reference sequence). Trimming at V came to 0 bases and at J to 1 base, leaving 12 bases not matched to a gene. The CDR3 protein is CASSQDGLTSGGPLSYEQYF. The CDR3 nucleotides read TGTGCCAGCAGCCAAGACGGGCTGACTAGCGGGGGGCCTCTATCCTACGAGCAGTACTTC.

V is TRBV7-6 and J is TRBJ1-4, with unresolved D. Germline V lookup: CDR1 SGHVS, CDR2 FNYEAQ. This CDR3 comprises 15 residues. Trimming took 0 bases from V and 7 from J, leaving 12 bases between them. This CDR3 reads CASSLATAVGEKLFF. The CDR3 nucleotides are TGTGCCAGCAGCTTAGCGACGGCGGTCGGTGAAAAACTGTTTTTT.

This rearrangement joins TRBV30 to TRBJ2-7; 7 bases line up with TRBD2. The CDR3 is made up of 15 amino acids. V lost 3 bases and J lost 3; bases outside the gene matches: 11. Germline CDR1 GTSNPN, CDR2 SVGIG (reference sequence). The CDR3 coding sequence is TGTGCCTGGAGCGAGAGTCCGGGAGGATACTACGAGCAGTACTTC. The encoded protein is CAWSESPGGYYEQYF.

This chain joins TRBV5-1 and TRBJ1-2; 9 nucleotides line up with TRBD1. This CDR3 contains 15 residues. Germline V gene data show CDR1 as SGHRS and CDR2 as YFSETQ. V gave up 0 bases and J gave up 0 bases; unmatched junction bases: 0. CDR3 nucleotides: TGCGCCAGCAGCTTGGACAGGGGGCCTAACTATGGCTACACCTTC. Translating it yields CASSLDRGPNYGYTF.

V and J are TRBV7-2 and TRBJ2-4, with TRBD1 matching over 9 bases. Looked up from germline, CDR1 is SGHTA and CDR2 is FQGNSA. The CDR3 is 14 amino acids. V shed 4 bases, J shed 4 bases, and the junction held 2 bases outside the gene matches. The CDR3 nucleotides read TGTGCCAGCAGCTCGACAGGGGGTAAAAACATTCAGTACTTC. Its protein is CASSSTGGKNIQYF. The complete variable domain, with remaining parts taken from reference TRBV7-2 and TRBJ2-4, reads GAGVSQSPSNKVTEKGKDVELRCDPISGHTALYWYRQSLGQGLEFLIYFQGNSAPDKSGLPSDRFSAERTGGSVSTLTIQRTQQEDSAVYLCASSSTGGKNIQYFGAGTRLSVL.

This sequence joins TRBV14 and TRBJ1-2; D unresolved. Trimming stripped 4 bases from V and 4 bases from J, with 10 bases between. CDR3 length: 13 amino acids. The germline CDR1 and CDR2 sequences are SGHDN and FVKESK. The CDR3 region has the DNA TGTGCCAGCAGCCCTACTGCGAGCTATGGCTACACCTTC. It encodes CASSPTASYGYTF.

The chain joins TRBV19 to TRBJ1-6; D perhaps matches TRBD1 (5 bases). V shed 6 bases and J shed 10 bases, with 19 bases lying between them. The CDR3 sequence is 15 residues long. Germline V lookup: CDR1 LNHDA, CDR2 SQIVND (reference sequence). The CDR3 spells CASSFGAMGRSPLHF. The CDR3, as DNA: TGTGCCAGTAGCTTCGGAGCTATGGGGCGATCACCCCTCCACTTT.

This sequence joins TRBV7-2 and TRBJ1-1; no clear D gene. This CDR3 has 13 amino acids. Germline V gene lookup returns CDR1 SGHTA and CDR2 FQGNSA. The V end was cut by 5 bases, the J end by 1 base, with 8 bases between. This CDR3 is CASSPYKNTEAFF. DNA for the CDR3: TGTGCCAGCAGCCCTTACAAGAACACTGAAGCTTTCTTT.

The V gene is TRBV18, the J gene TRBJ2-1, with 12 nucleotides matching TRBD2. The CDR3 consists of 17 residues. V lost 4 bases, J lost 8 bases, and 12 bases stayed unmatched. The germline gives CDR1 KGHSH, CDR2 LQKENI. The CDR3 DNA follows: TGTGCCAGCTCACTTGGAGCTAGCGGGGGGGCTGAAGATGAGCAGTTCTTC. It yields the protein CASSLGASGGAEDEQFF.

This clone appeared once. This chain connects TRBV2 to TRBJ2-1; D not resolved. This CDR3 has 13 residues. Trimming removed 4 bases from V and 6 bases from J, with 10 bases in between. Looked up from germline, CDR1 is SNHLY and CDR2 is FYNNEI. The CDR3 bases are TGTGCCAGCAGTGTGGCGGCTATCAATGAGCAGTTCTTC. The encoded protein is CASSVAAINEQFF.

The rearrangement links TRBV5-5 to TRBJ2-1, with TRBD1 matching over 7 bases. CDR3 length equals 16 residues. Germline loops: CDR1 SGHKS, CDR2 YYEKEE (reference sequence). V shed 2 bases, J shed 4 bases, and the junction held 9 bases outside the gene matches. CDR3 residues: CASSFSETGLYNEQFF. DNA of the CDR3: TGTGCCAGCAGCTTTAGTGAGACAGGGCTTTACAATGAGCAGTTCTTC. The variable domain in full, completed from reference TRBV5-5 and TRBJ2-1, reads DAGVTQSPTHLIKTRGQQVTLRCSPISGHKSVSWYQQVLGQGPQFIFQYYEKEERGRGNFPDRFSARQFPNYSSELNVNALLLGDSALYLCASSFSETGLYNEQFFGPGTRLTVL.

The CDR3 coding sequence is TGTGCCATCAGTGCGGGGACACCGAATTCACCCCTCCACTTT. It specifies CAISAGTPNSPLHF. V gene TRBV10-3 combines with J gene TRBJ1-6, with D possibly TRBD1 on 6 matching bases. This CDR3 spans 14 amino acids. Germline values: CDR1 ENHRY, CDR2 SYGVKD. V gave up 4 bases and J gave up 7 bases, with 11 bases separating them.

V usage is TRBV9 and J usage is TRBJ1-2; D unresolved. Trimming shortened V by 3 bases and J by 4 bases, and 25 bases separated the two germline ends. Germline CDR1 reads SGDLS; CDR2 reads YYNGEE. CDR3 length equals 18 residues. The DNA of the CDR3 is TGTGCCAGCAGCGCCCAAGCAAGGAATCCCAAGACTCCCTATGGCTACACCTTC. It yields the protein CASSAQARNPKTPYGYTF.

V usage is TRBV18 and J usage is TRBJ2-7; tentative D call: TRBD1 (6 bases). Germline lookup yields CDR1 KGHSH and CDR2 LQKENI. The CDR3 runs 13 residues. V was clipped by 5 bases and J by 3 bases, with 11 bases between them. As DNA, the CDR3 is TGTGCCAGCTCAAGAAGACAGGTCTACGAGCAGTACTTC. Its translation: CASSRRQVYEQYF.